A selection of T cell receptor beta chains follows, all from one sample in a study of cytomegalovirus exposure and HLA in healthy donors. Sequencing used immunoSEQ multiplex PCR; TCRdb keeps in-frame clones, though not all of them. The sample holds roughly 120,000 clones. The sample comprised PBMCs. The source of these receptors is a man aged 30-40 years in good health and CMV-seronegative. CDR3s include the opening cysteine and the closing phenylalanine or tryptophan. A D gene is named only where the DNA matches it firmly.

CDR3aa	CDR3nt	v_gene	d_gene	j_gene
CSVEAREKGYTF	TGCAGCGTTGAGGCCAGGGAAAAGGGCTACACCTTC	TRBV29-1	-	TRBJ1-2
CASSLASGNNEQFF	TGTGCCAGCAGCTTAGCTAGCGGGAACAATGAGCAGTTCTTC	TRBV7-3	TRBD2	TRBJ2-1
CASSSRPTGSGNEKLFF	TGTGCCAGCAGTTCCCGGCCCACAGGGTCCGGTAATGAAAAACTGTTTTTT	TRBV5-4	-	TRBJ1-4
CASSAEPWGVGNTIYF	TGTGCCAGCAGCGCCGAACCGTGGGGAGTCGGAAACACCATATATTTT	TRBV9	-	TRBJ1-3
CASSVGQKYTDTQYF	TGTGCCAGCAGCGTGGGACAGAAATATACAGATACGCAGTATTTT	TRBV7-2	TRBD1	TRBJ2-3
CASSLPVKKAFF	TGTGCCAGCAGCCTCCCGGTGAAAAAAGCTTTCTTT	TRBV28	-	TRBJ1-1
CASSSRQGALGSPNYGYTF	TGTGCCAGCAGTTCCCGACAGGGGGCTTTAGGATCCCCTAACTATGGCTACACCTTC	TRBV28	TRBD1	TRBJ1-2
CASSLTQGAIAEAFF	TGCGCCAGCAGCTTAACACAGGGGGCGATTGCTGAAGCTTTCTTT	TRBV5-1	TRBD1	TRBJ1-1
CASSPGQRYEQYF	TGTGCCAGCAGTCCGGGACAGCGCTACGAGCAGTACTTC	TRBV2	TRBD1	TRBJ2-7
CASSFGQRISTDTQYF	TGTGCCAGCAGCTTCGGGCAGCGGATTAGCACAGATACGCAGTATTTT	TRBV5-6	-	TRBJ2-3
CASSPGASGANVLTF	TGTGCCAGCAGTCCGGGAGCCTCTGGGGCCAACGTCCTGACTTTC	TRBV6-4	-	TRBJ2-6
CASSPSGVPYNEQFF	TGTGCCAGCAGCCCATCAGGGGTTCCCTACAATGAGCAGTTCTTC	TRBV11-3	-	TRBJ2-1
CASSQKTGGGADTQYF	TGCGCCAGCAGCCAGAAGACAGGGGGTGGTGCAGATACGCAGTATTTT	TRBV11-2	TRBD1	TRBJ2-3
CASSLDNRAGTEAFF	TGCGCCAGCAGCTTGGACAACAGGGCTGGCACTGAAGCTTTCTTT	TRBV5-1	-	TRBJ1-1
CGVSGTSYNEQFF	TGCGGCGTAAGCGGGACCTCCTACAATGAGCAGTTCTTC	TRBV29-1	TRBD2	TRBJ2-1
CASSESVTSGSSTDTQYF	TGCGCCAGCAGTGAGAGTGTCACTAGCGGGTCTAGCACAGATACGCAGTATTTT	TRBV10-1	TRBD2	TRBJ2-3